In its sample, the clone carrying this T cell receptor (beta chain) ranks as medium-sized. This entry comes from a study of T cells in localized non-small cell lung cancer. With V trimmed by 0 bases and J by 6 bases, 8 bases remained unmatched. Germline CDR1 is MGHRA and CDR2 is YSYEKL. The CDR3 spans 16 residues. Clones were sequenced by immunoSEQ multiplex PCR, and TCRdb holds only the in-frame ones, with some missing. Of approximately 2,900 clones in the sample, 29% are singletons; the top ten hold 9.6%. This chain links TRBV4-1 with TRBJ1-1; 9 bases are shared with TRBD1. The clonotype was recovered from a man aged 40 to 69 with stage I lung adenocarcinoma. This sample comprised lung tumor tissue, obtained before any cancer treatment. In DNA, the CDR3 is TGCGCCAGCAGCCAAGATTGGGGACAGGGTGGATCTGAAGCTTTCTTT. Encoded protein: CASSQDWGQGGSEAFF.